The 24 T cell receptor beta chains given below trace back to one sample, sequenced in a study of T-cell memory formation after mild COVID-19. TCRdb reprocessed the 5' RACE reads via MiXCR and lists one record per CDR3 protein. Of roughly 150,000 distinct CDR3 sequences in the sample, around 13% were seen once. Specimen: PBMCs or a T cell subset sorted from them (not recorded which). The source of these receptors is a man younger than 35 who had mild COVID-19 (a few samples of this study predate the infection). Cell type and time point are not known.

The CDR3 sequence is CASSPRGGNTEAFF. The CDR3 DNA sequence: TGTGCCAGCAGTCCGAGGGGGGGTAACACTGAAGCTTTCTTT. The chain recombines TRBV6-6 with TRBJ1-1, with a tentative D call TRBD1 (6 bases). This CDR3 is built from 14 residues. Trimming shortened V by 5 bases and J by 2 bases, and 12 bases separated the two germline ends. CDR1 and CDR2 (germline): MNHNY, SVGAGI (reference sequence).

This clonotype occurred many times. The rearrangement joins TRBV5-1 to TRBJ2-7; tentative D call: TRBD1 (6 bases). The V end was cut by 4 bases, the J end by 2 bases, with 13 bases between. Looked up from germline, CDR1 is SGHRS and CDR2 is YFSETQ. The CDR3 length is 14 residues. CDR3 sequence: CASSALQGPYEQYF. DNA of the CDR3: TGCGCCAGCAGCGCCCTTCAGGGGCCCTACGAGCAGTACTTC.

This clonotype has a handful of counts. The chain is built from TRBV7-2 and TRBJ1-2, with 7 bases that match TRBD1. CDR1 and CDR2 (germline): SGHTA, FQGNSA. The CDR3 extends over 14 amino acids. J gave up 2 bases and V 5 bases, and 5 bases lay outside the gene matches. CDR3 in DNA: TGTGCCAGCAGCCCCAGGGGGGGAAACTATGGCTACACCTTC. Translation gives CASSPRGGNYGYTF.

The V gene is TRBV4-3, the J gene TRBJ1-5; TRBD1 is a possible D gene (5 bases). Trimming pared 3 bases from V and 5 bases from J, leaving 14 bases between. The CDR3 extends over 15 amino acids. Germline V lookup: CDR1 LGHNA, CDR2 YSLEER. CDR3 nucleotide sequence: TGCGCCAGCAGCCAGATCAGGGTTCGAGATCAGCCCCAGCATTTT. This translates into CASSQIRVRDQPQHF.

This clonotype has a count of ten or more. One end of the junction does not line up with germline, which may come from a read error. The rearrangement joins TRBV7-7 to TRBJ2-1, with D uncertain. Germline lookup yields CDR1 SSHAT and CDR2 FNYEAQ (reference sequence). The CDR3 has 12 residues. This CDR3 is CASSLGNDEQFF. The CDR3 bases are TGTGCTAGCAGCTTAGGCAACGATGAGCAGTTCTTC.

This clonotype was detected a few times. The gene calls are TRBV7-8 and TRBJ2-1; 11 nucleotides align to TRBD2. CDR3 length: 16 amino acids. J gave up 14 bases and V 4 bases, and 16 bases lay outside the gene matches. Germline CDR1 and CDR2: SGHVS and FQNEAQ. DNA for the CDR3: TGTGCCAGCAGCTCAGATCGGACTAGCGGGCAGGGATTGGAGTTCTTC. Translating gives CASSSDRTSGQGLEFF. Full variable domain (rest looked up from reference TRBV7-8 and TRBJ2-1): GAGVSQSPRYKVAKRGQDVALRCDPISGHVSLFWYQQALGQGPEFLTYFQNEAQLDKSGLPSDRFFAERPEGSVSTLKIQRTQQEDSAVYLCASSSDRTSGQGLEFFGPGTRLTVL.

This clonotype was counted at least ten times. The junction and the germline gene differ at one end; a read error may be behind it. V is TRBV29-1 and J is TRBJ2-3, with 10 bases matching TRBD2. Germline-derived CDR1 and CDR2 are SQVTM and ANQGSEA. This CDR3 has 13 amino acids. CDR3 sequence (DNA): TGCAGCGTGGAAGCGGGGGGGAAAGATACGCAGTATTTT. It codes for CSVEAGGKDTQYF.

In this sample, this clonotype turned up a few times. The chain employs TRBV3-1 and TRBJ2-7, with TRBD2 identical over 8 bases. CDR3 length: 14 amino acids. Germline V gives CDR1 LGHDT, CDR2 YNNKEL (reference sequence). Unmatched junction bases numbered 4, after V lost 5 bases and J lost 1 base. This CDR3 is CASSDSGGSYEQYF. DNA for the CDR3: TGTGCCAGCAGCGATTCGGGAGGGTCCTACGAGCAGTACTTC.

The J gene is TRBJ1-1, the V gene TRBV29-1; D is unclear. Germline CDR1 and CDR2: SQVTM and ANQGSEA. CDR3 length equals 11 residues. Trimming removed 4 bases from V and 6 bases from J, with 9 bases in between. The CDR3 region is CSVVRGAEAFF. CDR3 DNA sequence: TGCAGCGTTGTCCGTGGAGCTGAAGCTTTCTTT.

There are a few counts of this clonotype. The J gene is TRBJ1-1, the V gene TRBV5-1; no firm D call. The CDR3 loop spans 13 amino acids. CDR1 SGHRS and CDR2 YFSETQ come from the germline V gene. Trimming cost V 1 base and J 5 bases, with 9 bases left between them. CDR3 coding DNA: TGCGCCAGCAGCTTGTTCGGGGAAACTGAAGCTTTCTTT. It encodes CASSLFGETEAFF.

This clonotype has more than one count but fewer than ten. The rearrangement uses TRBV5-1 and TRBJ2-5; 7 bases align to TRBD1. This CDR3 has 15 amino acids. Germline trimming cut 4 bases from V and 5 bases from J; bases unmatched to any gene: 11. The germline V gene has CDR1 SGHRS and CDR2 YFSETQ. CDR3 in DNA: TGCGCCAGCAGCACGTCGACAGGGCAAGGGGAGACCCAGTACTTC. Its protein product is CASSTSTGQGETQYF. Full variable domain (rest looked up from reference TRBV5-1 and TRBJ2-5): KAGVTQTPRYLIKTRGQQVTLSCSPISGHRSVSWYQQTPGQGLQFLFEYFSETQRNKGNFPGRFSGRQFSNSRSEMNVSTLELGDSALYLCASSTSTGQGETQYFGPGTRLLVL.

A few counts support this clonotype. The CDR3 reads CASALAGTEAFF. For the CDR3, the DNA is TGTGCCAGCGCTCTCGCGGGCACTGAAGCTTTCTTT. V usage is TRBV12-3 or TRBV12-4 and J usage is TRBJ1-1; D unresolved. Between the trimmed V and J ends, which lost 8 bases and 4 bases, there was a span of 11 bases. CDR3 size: 12 residues.

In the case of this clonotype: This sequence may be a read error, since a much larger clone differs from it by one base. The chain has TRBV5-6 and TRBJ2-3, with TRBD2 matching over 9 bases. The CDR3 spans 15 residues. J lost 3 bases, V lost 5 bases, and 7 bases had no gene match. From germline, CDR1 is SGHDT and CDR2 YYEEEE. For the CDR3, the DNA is TGTGCCAGCAGATTCGGGCTAGCGGGGACAGATACGCAGTATTTT. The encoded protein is CASRFGLAGTDTQYF.

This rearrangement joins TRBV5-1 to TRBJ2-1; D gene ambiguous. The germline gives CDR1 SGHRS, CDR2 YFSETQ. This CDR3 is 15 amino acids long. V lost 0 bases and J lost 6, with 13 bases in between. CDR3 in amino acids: CASSLGTGPSNEQFF. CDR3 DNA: TGCGCCAGCAGCTTGGGCACCGGACCGAGCAATGAGCAGTTCTTC.

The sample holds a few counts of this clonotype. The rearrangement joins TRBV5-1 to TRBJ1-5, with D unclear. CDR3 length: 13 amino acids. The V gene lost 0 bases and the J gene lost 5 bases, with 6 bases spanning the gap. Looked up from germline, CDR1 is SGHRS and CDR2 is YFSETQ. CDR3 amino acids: CASSLDPDQPQHF. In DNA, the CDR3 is TGCGCCAGCAGCTTGGACCCCGATCAGCCCCAGCATTTT.

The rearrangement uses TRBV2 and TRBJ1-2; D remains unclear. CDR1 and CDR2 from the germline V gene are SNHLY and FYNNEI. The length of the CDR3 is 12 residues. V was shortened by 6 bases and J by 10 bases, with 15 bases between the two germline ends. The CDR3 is CASSSQGSDYTF. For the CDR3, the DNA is TGTGCCAGCAGCAGCCAAGGGTCCGACTACACCTTC.

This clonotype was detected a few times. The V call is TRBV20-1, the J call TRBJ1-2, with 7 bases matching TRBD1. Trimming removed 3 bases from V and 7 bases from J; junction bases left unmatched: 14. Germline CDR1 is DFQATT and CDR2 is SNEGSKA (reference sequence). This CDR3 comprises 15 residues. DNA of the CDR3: TGCAGTGCTAGTTTGGTTCACGAGGGGGCCTCTGGCTACACCTTC. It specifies CSASLVHEGASGYTF.

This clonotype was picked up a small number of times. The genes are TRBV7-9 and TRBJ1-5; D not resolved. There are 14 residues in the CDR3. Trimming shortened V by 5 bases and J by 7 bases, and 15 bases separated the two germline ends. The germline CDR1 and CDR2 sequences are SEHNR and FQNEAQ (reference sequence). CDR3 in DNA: TGTGCCAGCAGCAACCCTCCTGAGGTGCAGCCCCAGCATTTT. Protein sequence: CASSNPPEVQPQHF.

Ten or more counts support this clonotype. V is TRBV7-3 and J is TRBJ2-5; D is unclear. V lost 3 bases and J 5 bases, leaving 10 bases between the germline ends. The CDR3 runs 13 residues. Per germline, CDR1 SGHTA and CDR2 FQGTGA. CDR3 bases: TGTGCCAGCAGCTTTGCGCAGACGGAGACCCAGTACTTC. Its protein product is CASSFAQTETQYF.

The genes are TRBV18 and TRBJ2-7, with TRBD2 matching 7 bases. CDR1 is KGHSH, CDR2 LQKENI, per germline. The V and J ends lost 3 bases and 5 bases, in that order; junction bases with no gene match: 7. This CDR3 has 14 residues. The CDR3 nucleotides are TGTGCCAGCTCACCCTGGGGGGGGAGGAACGAGCAGTACGTC. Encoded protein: CASSPWGGRNEQYV.

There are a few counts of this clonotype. CDR3 region: CSARAAAMYQETQYF. For the CDR3, the DNA is TGCAGTGCTAGGGCGGCGGCAATGTACCAAGAGACCCAGTACTTC. The chain is built from TRBV20-1 and TRBJ2-5; D is undetermined. CDR1 and CDR2 (germline): DFQATT, SNEGSKA (reference sequence). With 3 bases removed from V and 0 bases from J, the gap between germline ends came to 14 bases. CDR3 length equals 15 residues.

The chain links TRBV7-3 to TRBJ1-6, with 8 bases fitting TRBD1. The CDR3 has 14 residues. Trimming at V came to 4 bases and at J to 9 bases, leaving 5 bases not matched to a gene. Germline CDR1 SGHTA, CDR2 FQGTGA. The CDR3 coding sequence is TGTGCCAGCAGCTGGACAGGGCTTGGTTCACCCCTCCACTTT. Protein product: CASSWTGLGSPLHF. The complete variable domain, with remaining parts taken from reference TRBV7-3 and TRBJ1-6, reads GAGVSQTPSNKVTEKGKYVELRCDPISGHTALYWYRQSLGQGPEFLIYFQGTGAADDSGLPNDRFFAVRPEGSVSTLKIQRTERGDSAVYLCASSWTGLGSPLHFGNGTRLTVT.

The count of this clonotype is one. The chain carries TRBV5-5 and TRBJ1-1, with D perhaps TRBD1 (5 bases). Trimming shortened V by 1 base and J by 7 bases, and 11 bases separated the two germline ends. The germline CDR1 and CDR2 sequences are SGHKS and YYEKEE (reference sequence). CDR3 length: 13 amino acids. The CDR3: CASSLQGSYEAFF. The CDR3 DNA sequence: TGTGCCAGCAGCTTGCAGGGCAGTTATGAAGCTTTCTTT.

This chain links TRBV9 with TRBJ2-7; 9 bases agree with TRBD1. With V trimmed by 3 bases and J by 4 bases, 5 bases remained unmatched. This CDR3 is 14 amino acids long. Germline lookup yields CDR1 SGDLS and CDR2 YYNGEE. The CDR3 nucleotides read TGTGCCAGCAGCGAGGGGACAGGGTTGTACGAGCAGTACTTC. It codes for CASSEGTGLYEQYF.